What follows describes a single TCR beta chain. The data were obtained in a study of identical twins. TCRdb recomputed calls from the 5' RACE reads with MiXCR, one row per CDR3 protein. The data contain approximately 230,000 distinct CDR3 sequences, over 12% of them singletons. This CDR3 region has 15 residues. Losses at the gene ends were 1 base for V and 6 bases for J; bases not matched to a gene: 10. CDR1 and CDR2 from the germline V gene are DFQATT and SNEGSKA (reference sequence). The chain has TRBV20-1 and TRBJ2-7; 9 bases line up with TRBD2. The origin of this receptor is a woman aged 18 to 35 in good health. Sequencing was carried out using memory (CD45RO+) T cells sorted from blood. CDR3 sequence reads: CSARGGLAGRVEQYF. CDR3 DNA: TGCAGTGCTAGAGGTGGCCTAGCGGGAAGGGTCGAGCAGTACTTC.